What follows are 3 T cell receptor beta chains derived from one specimen sequenced in a study of human T cells and chemical hapten exposure. In TCRdb, the RACE reads were re-called with MiXCR into one record per CDR3 protein. In the table there are around 150,000 distinct CDR3 sequences, roughly 26% of which are singletons. Time point: patch test 3, about 24 weeks after DPC sensitization. Described treatment: therapeutic diphenylcyclopropenone sensitization with weekly scalp DPC. Sample: whole blood, taken in connection with sensitization to the hapten diphenylcyclopropenone (DPC). These receptors were obtained from a woman aged 18-35 years with alopecia areata. Some clones in this sample may be carry-over from other donors' samples.

This clonotype was picked up a small number of times. The chain is built from TRBV4-1 and TRBJ1-6; D uncertain. The CDR3 totals 15 residues. Germline V CDR1 and CDR2: MGHRA, YSYEKL. The germline V and J ends were trimmed by 4 bases and 5 bases, with 12 bases remaining between them. For the CDR3, the DNA is TGCGCCAGCAGCCCGTCGGCGGGGAATAATTCACCCCTCCACTTT. Its protein product is CASSPSAGNNSPLHF.

This chain connects TRBV5-1 to TRBJ1-1; 7 bases are shared with TRBD1. The germline CDR1 and CDR2 sequences are SGHRS and YFSETQ. V trimming: 7 bases; J trimming: 4 bases; junction bases outside the gene matches: 13. This CDR3 contains 15 residues. Written as DNA, the CDR3 is TGCGCCAGCGGACTGGGAGGGGGCAGGGGCACTGAAGCTTTCTTT. It codes for CASGLGGGRGTEAFF.

V usage is TRBV6-6 and J usage is TRBJ1-1; TRBD1 agrees at 8 bases. V lost 6 bases, J lost 1 base, and 4 bases stayed unmatched. CDR3 length equals 14 residues. The germline gives CDR1 MNHNY, CDR2 SVGAGI (reference sequence). The DNA of the CDR3 is TGTGCCAGCAGGGGGGACAGGAGGAACACTGAAGCTTTCTTT. Translation: CASRGDRRNTEAFF.